These 18 T cell receptor beta chains were sequenced from one sample in a study of somatic mutations in cytotoxic T cells in rheumatoid arthritis. Assay used: immunoSEQ multiplex PCR; TCRdb lists only in-frame clones, some missing. The profile shows over 9,000 clones, more than 65% of them singletons. The material sequenced was CD8+ T cells sorted from blood. The source of these receptors is a man in his 60s in good health.

The rearrangement joins TRBV4-2 to TRBJ2-6; possible D gene TRBD2, 5 bases. This CDR3 spans 17 amino acids. Germline loops: CDR1 LGHNA, CDR2 YNFKEQ. The V end was cut by 0 bases, the J end by 0 bases, with 9 bases between. The CDR3 DNA sequence: TGTGCCAGCAGCCAAGACGGGGTGAGCTCTGGGGCCAACGTCCTGACTTTC. It specifies CASSQDGVSSGANVLTF.

The chain couples TRBV2 to TRBJ1-5; the match to TRBD1 covers 7 bases. J lost 2 bases, V lost 7 bases, and 8 bases had no gene match. There are 15 residues in the CDR3. Germline CDR1 and CDR2: SNHLY and FYNNEI. The CDR3 sequence is CASTQGLTGNQPQHF. CDR3 bases: TGTGCCAGCACACAGGGGCTGACGGGCAATCAGCCCCAGCATTTT.

V is TRBV7-8 and J is TRBJ2-1, with 10 positions matching TRBD2. Germline values: CDR1 SGHVS, CDR2 FQNEAQ. The CDR3 spans 13 residues. After removal of 5 bases from V and 8 bases from J, the junction contained 3 bases not matched to a gene. CDR3 coding DNA: TGTGCCAGCAGCCGAGGGACTAGCGATGAGCAGTTCTTC. Residues: CASSRGTSDEQFF.

V usage is TRBV4-3 and J usage is TRBJ2-6; 8 bases line up with TRBD2. V trimming: 4 bases; J trimming: 0 bases; junction bases outside the gene matches: 5. The CDR3 contains 17 residues. From germline, CDR1 is LGHNA and CDR2 YSLEER. The CDR3 protein is CASSPAGGLSGANVLTF. CDR3 DNA: TGCGCCAGCAGCCCGGCGGGGGGCCTCTCTGGGGCCAACGTCCTGACTTTC.

V and J are TRBV10-3 and TRBJ1-4, with D unclear. Germline loops: CDR1 ENHRY, CDR2 SYGVKD. V lost 4 bases to trimming and J lost 8 bases, with 8 bases between them. The CDR3 has 12 amino acids. CDR3 protein: CAISAEGEKLFF. Here the CDR3 DNA reads TGTGCCATCAGTGCGGAGGGAGAAAAACTGTTTTTT.

The chain links TRBV28 to TRBJ1-2; the D gene is possibly TRBD1 (5 bases). The germline gives CDR1 MDHEN, CDR2 SYDVKM. The CDR3 extends over 15 amino acids. V was shortened by 3 bases and J by 3 bases, with 14 bases between the two germline ends. CDR3 residues: CASSFEGRHHYGYTF. Written as DNA, the CDR3 is TGTGCCAGCAGTTTTGAGGGGAGGCACCACTATGGCTACACCTTC.

The V and J genes are TRBV28 and TRBJ2-7; D is possibly TRBD2 (5 bases). V was shortened by 6 bases and J by 0 bases, with 15 bases between the two germline ends. CDR1 and CDR2 from the germline V gene are MDHEN and SYDVKM. The CDR3 spans 15 residues. The CDR3 loop is CASSYLDSLSYEQYF. Here the CDR3 DNA reads TGTGCCAGCAGCTACCTGGACTCCCTCTCCTACGAGCAGTACTTC.

The V gene is TRBV7-3, the J gene TRBJ2-3, with TRBD2 matching 13 bases. This CDR3 has 15 residues. V lost 6 bases, J lost 5 bases, and 5 bases stayed unmatched. Germline loops: CDR1 SGHTA, CDR2 FQGTGA. The CDR3 DNA follows: TGTGCCAGCAGGCTGACTAGCGGGGGGTTAGATACGCAGTATTTT. Protein sequence: CASRLTSGGLDTQYF.

V and J are TRBV6-5 and TRBJ2-3; D is unclear. Trimming pared 6 bases from V and 0 bases from J, leaving 13 bases between. Germline V gene lookup returns CDR1 MNHEY and CDR2 SVGAGI. The CDR3 covers 15 residues. The CDR3 nucleotides are TGTGCCAGCAGCCACCAGGACCTTAGCACAGATACGCAGTATTTT. This sequence encodes CASSHQDLSTDTQYF.

The rearrangement uses TRBV5-1 and TRBJ2-2, with 8 bases fitting TRBD2. CDR3 length: 17 residues. The germline V gene encodes CDR1 SGHRS and CDR2 YFSETQ. The trim removed 1 base at V and 2 bases at J, leaving 7 bases unmatched. CDR3 bases: TGCGCCAGCAGCTTGTGGGCGAGCGGGGGTAACACCGGGGAGCTGTTTTTT. The encoded protein is CASSLWASGGNTGELFF.

This clone was seen just once. The DNA for the CDR3 is TGTGCCAGCAGTTACGGAGGGTTGGAGACCCAGTACTTC. It specifies CASSYGGLETQYF. The J gene is TRBJ2-5, the V gene TRBV6-5; a weak D match, TRBD2 (6 bases). The CDR3 is 13 residues long. V was clipped by 2 bases and J by 5 bases, with 9 bases between them. Germline V CDR1 and CDR2: MNHEY, SVGAGI.

The CDR3 DNA is TGTGCCAGCAGCGGGACAGGGAGGGAGCAGTACTTC. It is translated as CASSGTGREQYF. This rearrangement joins TRBV5-4 to TRBJ2-7, with 9 bases lining up with TRBD1. V gave up 4 bases and J gave up 7 bases; unmatched junction bases: 3. Germline CDR1 is SGHNT and CDR2 is YYREEE (reference sequence). This CDR3 contains 12 residues.

The V gene is TRBV4-3, the J gene TRBJ2-5, with D possibly being TRBD2 (6 bases). V shed 0 bases and J shed 0 bases, with 11 bases lying between them. The CDR3 contains 16 residues. Germline lookup yields CDR1 LGHNA and CDR2 YSLEER. CDR3 bases: TGCGCCAGCAGCCAAGATCCCCGGGGGAACCAAGAGACCCAGTACTTC. Translating gives CASSQDPRGNQETQYF.

This chain links TRBV27 with TRBJ2-7; 8 positions agree with TRBD2. CDR1 and CDR2 from the germline V gene are MNHEY and SMNVEV (reference sequence). There are 14 residues in the CDR3. After removal of 5 bases from V and 2 bases from J, the junction contained 5 bases not matched to a gene. CDR3 residues: CASSPGAGAYEQYF. The DNA for the CDR3 is TGTGCCAGCAGTCCAGGAGCGGGGGCCTACGAGCAGTACTTC.

This chain joins TRBV7-8 and TRBJ2-1; D call uncertain. The CDR3 runs 16 residues. Deletions cut 3 bases from V and 3 bases from J, with 15 bases between. The germline CDR1 and CDR2 sequences are SGHVS and FQNEAQ. The CDR3 is CASSFDGGSYYNEQFF. CDR3 bases: TGTGCCAGCAGCTTCGATGGCGGCAGCTACTACAATGAGCAGTTCTTC.

This clone was seen just once. The chain is built from TRBV28 and TRBJ2-5; 12 nucleotides agree with TRBD1. The DNA end lines up better with TRBJ2-7; the J call may be wrong. This CDR3 has 17 residues. Germline CDR1 is MDHEN and CDR2 is SYDVKM. The CDR3 region has the DNA TGTGCCAGCAGTACCCGGGACAGGGGGCTGGTATTTACCGAGCAGTACTTC. Its protein is CASSTRDRGLVFTEQYF.

This clone is labeled medium-sized. The V gene is TRBV29-1, the J gene TRBJ1-1; 11 bases map to TRBD1. After removal of 7 bases from V and 4 bases from J, the junction contained 5 bases not matched to a gene. Germline CDR1 reads SQVTM; CDR2 reads ANQGSEA. The CDR3 is 13 amino acids. The CDR3: CSARDRGGTEAFF. CDR3 nucleotide sequence: TGCAGCGCCAGGGACAGGGGGGGCACTGAAGCTTTCTTT.

The chain recombines TRBV4-3 with TRBJ2-2; D is uncertain. Trimming removed 1 base at V and 6 bases at J, with 9 bases between. From germline, CDR1 is LGHNA and CDR2 YSLEER. The CDR3 loop spans 14 amino acids. The CDR3: CASSQGLVSGELFF. The DNA for the CDR3 is TGCGCCAGCAGCCAAGGTCTAGTCTCCGGGGAGCTGTTTTTT.